Each of the 19 T cell receptor beta chains below was sequenced from the same sample in a study of control samples from healthy donors and cancer patients. Assay used: immunoSEQ multiplex PCR; TCRdb lists only in-frame clones, some missing. The sample holds 150,000 to 190,000 clones, 85% to 95% seen once. Sequenced sample: blood. The receptors were sampled from a man aged 45 to 65 in good health.

The V gene is TRBV5-5, the J gene TRBJ2-1, with 13 positions matching TRBD2. Germline loops: CDR1 SGHKS, CDR2 YYEKEE (reference sequence). The CDR3 is 15 amino acids. Trimming removed 4 bases from V and 7 bases from J; junction bases left unmatched: 5. The CDR3 loop reads CASSTGLAGANEQFF. The CDR3 DNA reads as TGTGCCAGCAGCACCGGACTAGCGGGAGCAAATGAGCAGTTCTTC.

The chain links TRBV7-3 to TRBJ2-3; 8 bases are shared with TRBD2. The trim removed 1 base at V and 4 bases at J, leaving 7 bases unmatched. Germline lookup yields CDR1 SGHTA and CDR2 FQGTGA. This CDR3 has 16 residues. CDR3 coding DNA: TGTGCCAGCAGCTTAAAACCCCGGGGGGGGCCAGATACGCAGTATTTT. Protein product: CASSLKPRGGPDTQYF. The full variable domain, in which reference TRBV7-3 and TRBJ2-3 provide the parts outside the CDR3, is GAGVSQTPSNKVTEKGKYVELRCDPISGHTALYWYRQSLGQGPEFLIYFQGTGAADDSGLPNDRFFAVRPEGSVSTLKIQRTERGDSAVYLCASSLKPRGGPDTQYFGPGTRLTVL.

The chain has TRBV7-6 and TRBJ1-1; the D gene is possibly TRBD1 (6 bases). Looked up from germline, CDR1 is SGHVS and CDR2 is FNYEAQ. The CDR3 totals 13 residues. The V end lost 5 bases, the J end lost 1 base, and 8 bases lay between the germline ends. CDR3 in amino acids: CASSRGQNTEAFF. The CDR3 coding sequence is TGTGCCAGCAGCCGGGGACAGAACACTGAAGCTTTCTTT.

V usage is TRBV19 and J usage is TRBJ1-6; TRBD1 agrees at 9 bases. V lost 3 bases to trimming and J lost 8 bases; unmatched junction nucleotides: 17. CDR1 and CDR2 from the germline V gene are LNHDA and SQIVND (reference sequence). CDR3 size: 19 residues. Here the CDR3 reads CASSMPAQGARYLHSPLHF. As DNA, the CDR3 is TGTGCCAGTAGTATGCCGGCACAGGGGGCGCGGTATCTGCATTCACCCCTCCACTTT.

The V gene is TRBV28, the J gene TRBJ2-7; tentative D call: TRBD2 (10 bases). V dropped 6 bases and J dropped 4 bases, with 37 bases sitting between them. The CDR3 sequence is 21 residues long. CDR1 is MDHEN, CDR2 SYDVKM, per germline. The CDR3: CASRRQGVPLPLAGRSYEQYF. Written as DNA, the CDR3 is TGTGCCAGCAGACGACAGGGGGTACCACTACCACTAGCGGGAAGATCTTACGAGCAGTACTTC.

The chain couples TRBV5-1 to TRBJ1-2; 7 bases are shared with TRBD1. J was trimmed by 6 bases and V by 3 bases; bases with no gene match: 8. The length of the CDR3 is 14 residues. In germline, CDR1 is SGHRS, CDR2 YFSETQ. The CDR3 sequence is CASSSGQVLDGYTF. The CDR3 coding sequence is TGCGCCAGCAGCTCCGGACAGGTGTTGGATGGCTACACCTTC.

The V call is TRBV15, the J call TRBJ2-2, with D hard to call. Germline lookup yields CDR1 LNHNV and CDR2 YYDKDF (reference sequence). The length of the CDR3 is 12 residues. Trimming removed 4 bases at V and 2 bases at J, with 2 bases between. CDR3 residues: CATSINTGELFF. Written as DNA, the CDR3 is TGTGCCACCAGCATAAACACCGGGGAGCTGTTTTTT. Based on the CDR3 plus reference TRBV15 and TRBJ2-2, the full variable domain is DAMVIQNPRYQVTQFGKPVTLSCSQTLNHNVMYWYQQKSSQAPKLLFHYYDKDFNNEADTPDNFQSRRPNTSFCFLDIRSPGLGDTAMYLCATSINTGELFFGEGSRLTVL.

V usage is TRBV5-4 and J usage is TRBJ2-5; D gene unclear. The CDR3 contains 14 residues. CDR1 is SGHNT, CDR2 YYREEE, per germline (reference sequence). V lost 4 bases and J lost 2, with 12 bases in between. The CDR3 DNA reads as TGTGCCAGCAGCCGATCGGTGGGACAAGAGACCCAGTACTTC. Translation gives CASSRSVGQETQYF.

The chain uses TRBV11-2 and TRBJ2-5; D is tentatively TRBD1 or TRBD2 (5 bases each). Germline V CDR1 and CDR2: SGHAT, FQNNGV. This CDR3 has 16 residues. The V end lost 1 base, the J end lost 5 bases, and 17 bases lay between the germline ends. CDR3 in amino acids: CASSLGARGFPETQYF. In nucleotides, the CDR3 is TGTGCCAGCAGCTTAGGAGCGAGGGGTTTCCCGGAGACCCAGTACTTC.

The chain recombines TRBV28 with TRBJ2-7, with 7 bases that match TRBD2. Germline-derived CDR1 and CDR2 are MDHEN and SYDVKM. After removal of 7 bases from V and 2 bases from J, the junction contained 11 bases not matched to a gene. The CDR3 runs to 15 residues. CDR3 region: CASIYRWGGAYEQYF. The CDR3, as DNA: TGTGCCAGCATTTATCGGTGGGGGGGAGCCTACGAGCAGTACTTC.

The J gene is TRBJ2-1, the V gene TRBV7-2; TRBD2 is a possible D gene (5 bases). Trimming left V 2 bases short and J 3 bases short, with 8 bases between. CDR3 length equals 14 residues. Germline lookup yields CDR1 SGHTA and CDR2 FQGNSA. The CDR3 sequence: CASSLPSGYNEQFF. Written as DNA, the CDR3 is TGTGCCAGCAGCTTACCCAGCGGCTACAATGAGCAGTTCTTC.

The chain uses TRBV5-4 and TRBJ2-1, with D possibly being TRBD2 (5 bases). Deletions cut 0 bases from V and 14 bases from J, with 12 bases between. The V gene's germline CDR1 is SGHNT and CDR2 YYREEE (reference sequence). This CDR3 has 12 amino acids. The DNA of the CDR3 is TGTGCCAGCAGCTTGGCAGGTAGCGTTGAGTTCTTC. It codes for CASSLAGSVEFF. The full variable domain, its missing parts supplied by reference TRBV5-4 and TRBJ2-1, is ETGVTQSPTHLIKTRGQQVTLRCSSQSGHNTVSWYQQALGQGPQFIFQYYREEENGRGNFPPRFSGLQFPNYSSELNVNALELDDSALYLCASSLAGSVEFFGPGTRLTVL.

This clone was recorded once. The V call is TRBV14, the J call TRBJ1-2; D remains unclear. The germline CDR1 and CDR2 sequences are SGHDN and FVKESK. The CDR3 consists of 13 residues. V was pared by 1 base and J by 0 bases, with 3 bases between. CDR3 protein: CASSQAPNYGYTF. DNA for the CDR3: TGTGCCAGCAGCCAAGCTCCTAACTATGGCTACACCTTC.

In this sample, this clone turned up once. This chain uses TRBV19 with TRBJ2-7; D ambiguous. CDR3 length: 14 amino acids. The germline V and J ends were trimmed by 3 bases and 0 bases, with 9 bases remaining between them. The germline gives CDR1 LNHDA, CDR2 SQIVND (reference sequence). The CDR3 loop is CASSMAASSYEQYF. The CDR3 region has the DNA TGTGCCAGTAGTATGGCGGCGAGCTCCTACGAGCAGTACTTC.

This chain joins TRBV19 and TRBJ2-1; 11 nucleotides line up with TRBD2. The ends lost 6 bases at V and 2 bases at J; junction bases unmatched: 9. The CDR3 contains 17 residues. CDR1 is LNHDA and CDR2 is SQIVND in the germline V gene (reference sequence). The DNA for the CDR3 is TGTGCCAGTAGACGTGGGACTAGCGGACGTACCTACAATGAGCAGTTCTTC. It translates to CASRRGTSGRTYNEQFF.

The rearrangement links TRBV29-1 to TRBJ1-6; 8 bases fit TRBD1. CDR1 is SQVTM and CDR2 is ANQGSEA in the germline V gene. J gave up 6 bases and V 4 bases, and 2 bases lay outside the gene matches. This CDR3 is built from 13 residues. As DNA, the CDR3 is TGCAGCGTTGCGGACAGGGCTAATTCACCCCTCCACTTT. It yields the protein CSVADRANSPLHF.

This clone was picked up one time. V is TRBV6-1 and J is TRBJ2-3; a possible D gene is TRBD1 (7 bases). Trimming removed 2 bases from V and 2 bases from J, with 20 bases in between. In germline, CDR1 is MNHNS, CDR2 SASEGT. The CDR3 spans 18 residues. CDR3 amino acids: CASSEQGDLTLPTDTQYF. In nucleotides, the CDR3 is TGTGCCAGCAGTGAACAGGGGGACTTAACCCTCCCCACAGATACGCAGTATTTT.

This CDR3 is CASSLGRAPYNEQFF. The CDR3 region has the DNA TGCGCCAGCAGCCTCGGGAGGGCCCCTTACAATGAGCAGTTCTTC. The chain links TRBV5-1 to TRBJ2-1; 8 nucleotides line up with TRBD2. The V segment lost 4 bases and the J segment 4 bases; nucleotides outside the gene matches: 7. This CDR3 spans 15 amino acids. In germline, CDR1 is SGHRS, CDR2 YFSETQ.

This chain joins TRBV11-2 and TRBJ2-5; 12 bases align to TRBD2. Germline loops: CDR1 SGHAT, CDR2 FQNNGV. The CDR3 spans 17 residues. Unmatched junction bases numbered 8, after V lost 2 bases and J lost 4 bases. The CDR3 here is CASSLLAGGFGGETQYF. The CDR3 DNA is TGTGCCAGCAGCTTACTAGCGGGAGGGTTTGGAGGAGAGACCCAGTACTTC.